This TCR beta chain emerged from a study of shared clonotypes between healthy human individuals. Study-wide results and limits: With few donors, the genetic and exposure-history diversity represented was limited. Among donors, clonotype sharing was expected to be affected by sequencing depth.

The healthy adult donors were HIV-negative and reported no recent acute infections or vaccinations. For unsorted samples, genomic DNA was extracted from tens of millions of PBMCs. Of note for this clone: Its antigen is unknown.

The method was immunoSEQ multiplex PCR; TCRdb's version includes in-frame clones alone and lacks a portion of them. The sample records hundreds of thousands of clones, about 74% being singletons. The CDR3 is made up of 14 amino acids. With V trimmed by 2 bases and J by 8 bases, 5 bases remained unmatched. CDR1 is MDHEN, CDR2 SYDVKM, per germline. The sequence came from a woman aged 35 to 49 in good health. Some clones in this sample may be carry-over from other donors' samples. The genes are TRBV28 and TRBJ1-4; 7 bases fit TRBD1. Sequencing input: PBMCs. CDR3 residues: CASSLRQGKEKLFF. The CDR3 DNA sequence: TGTGCCAGCAGTTTACGACAGGGCAAGGAAAAACTGTTTTTT. Full variable domain (outside the CDR3, taken from reference TRBV28 and TRBJ1-4): DVKVTQSSRYLVKRTGEKVFLECVQDMDHENMFWYRQDPGLGLRLIYFSYDVKMKEKGDIPEGYSVSREKKERFSLILESASTNQTSMYLCASSLRQGKEKLFFGSGTQLSVL.